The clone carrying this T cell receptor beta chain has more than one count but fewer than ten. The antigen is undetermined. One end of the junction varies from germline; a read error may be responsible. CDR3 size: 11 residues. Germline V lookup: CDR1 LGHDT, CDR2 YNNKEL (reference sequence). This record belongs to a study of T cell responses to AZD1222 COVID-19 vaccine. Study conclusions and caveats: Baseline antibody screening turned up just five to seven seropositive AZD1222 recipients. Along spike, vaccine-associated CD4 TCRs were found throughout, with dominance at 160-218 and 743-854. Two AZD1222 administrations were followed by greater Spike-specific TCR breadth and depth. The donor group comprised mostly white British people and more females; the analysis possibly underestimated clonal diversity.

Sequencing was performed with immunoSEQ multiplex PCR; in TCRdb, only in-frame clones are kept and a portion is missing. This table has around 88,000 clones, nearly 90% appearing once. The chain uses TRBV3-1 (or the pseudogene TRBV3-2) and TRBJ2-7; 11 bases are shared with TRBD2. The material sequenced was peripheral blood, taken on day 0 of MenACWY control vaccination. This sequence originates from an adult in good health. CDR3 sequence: CASSQGGLAVF. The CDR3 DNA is TGTGCCAGCAGCCAAGGGGGACTAGCGGTGTTC.